This T cell receptor (beta chain) is drawn from a study of blood T cell repertoires in COVID-19 (TCRdb year 2020). General notes on the study: The collaborator samples originated in the United States, Italy and Spain and spanned the acute and convalescent phases of COVID-19. The repertoires were released in a freely available public database intended as a resource for research on the immune response to SARS-CoV-2. The samples were drawn from the first 160 participants of the ongoing ImmuneRACE study and from 950 to 1,500 subjects provided by 6 global collaborators. Subjects who had been exposed to COVID-19, were actively infected with it, or had recovered from it provided the deeply sampled blood TCRbeta repertoires that made up the dataset. Where available, HLA class I and class II types were obtained from metadata supplied by the sample provider rather than from assay-based typing. The sample metadata nearly always contained a de-identified subject ID, COVID-19 status, age in years and sex. The prospective study material was composed of cDNA or gDNA derived from T cells, B-cell-depleted T cells, or PBMCs. Results and caveats for the whole study, not just this receptor: The amount of clinical and demographic metadata varied by source and participant and was provided uncurated.

TCRbeta CDR3 regions were amplified from genomic DNA using the immunoSEQ Assay, a bias-controlled multiplex PCR. In the authors' own workflow: Nucleated cell counts per sample were estimated from amplification of reference gene primers within the assay. To quantify the absolute abundance of each unique TCRbeta CDR3 rearrangement, sequence reads were collapsed and filtered. For each sample, productive Simpson clonality was calculated as the square root of Simpson's diversity index over productive rearrangements. Not all clones reach the TCRdb copy of this immuneACCESS table, which keeps in-frame sequences only. Checked studies attribute under half of the gap to unresolved V genes and leave the rest unexplained. Clonal size and the V and J genes are those of that table, whereas D and trimming came from the DNA. The table for this sample lists some 200,000 clones; around nine tenths of them were counted only once. The top ten clonotypes cover about 0.95% of the sample.

Samples from volunteer blood donors who had recovered from COVID-19 were contributed by a second Seattle source. The collaborating institutions used their own protocols to collect whole blood in K2EDTA tubes. For TCRbeta analysis, collaborators shipped samples as frozen whole blood, isolated PBMCs, or DNA extracted from either of those sample types. A note on this clone: Its antigen specificity is not known. No base quality values were provided; no much bigger clone lies one nucleotide off.

The V end loses 1 base and the J end loses 5 bases, and a stretch of 9 bases separates them. Reading the germline V gene (reference sequence) gives CDR1 SGHNT and CDR2 YYREEE. The CDR3 has 13 amino acids, counting the end cysteine and phenylalanine. Only the CDR3 DNA is retained, 39 bases long and in frame from the first base. The sequence came from a woman younger than 30 who had recovered from COVID-19. The chain is made from TRBV5-4 and TRBJ2-5, with TRBD1 perhaps the D gene, on 5 matching bases. Sequenced input: peripheral blood. The DNA sequence is as follows: TGTGCCAGCAGCTTGAAGGGGCGGGAGACCCAGTACTTC. The translation is CASSLKGRETQYF.